The 32 T cell receptor beta chains below all came from one sample that was sequenced in a study of blood T cell repertoires in COVID-19. Repertoires were generated with immunoSEQ multiplex PCR, while TCRdb's copy carries only in-frame clones and drops some. Found here are 150,000 to 200,000 clones, approximately 80% of them singletons; the top ten hold 11%. Material for sequencing was PBMCs or T cells enriched from blood (not recorded which). The source is a man aged 45-65 years who had recovered from COVID-19.

The chain has TRBV27 and TRBJ1-1; D remains ambiguous. Trimming took 4 bases from V and 1 from J, leaving 16 bases between them. The CDR3 is made up of 16 amino acids. CDR1 and CDR2 from the germline V gene are MNHEY and SMNVEV (reference sequence). Written as DNA, the CDR3 is TGTGCCAGCAGTTCCTCGGACTATGCCGGGAACACTGAAGCTTTCTTT. This translates into CASSSSDYAGNTEAFF.

The rearrangement joins TRBV19 to TRBJ1-5; 7 bases agree with TRBD1. The germline CDR1 and CDR2 sequences are LNHDA and SQIVND (reference sequence). Trimming removed 6 bases from V and 0 bases from J; junction bases left unmatched: 11. The CDR3 sequence is 17 residues long. The CDR3 region is CASSRDRRGYSNQPQHF. CDR3 nucleotides: TGTGCCAGTAGCCGGGACAGAAGAGGTTATAGCAATCAGCCCCAGCATTTT.

The CDR3 sequence is CSVSPLGGQGYNTEAFF. The DNA of the CDR3 is TGCAGCGTTAGCCCCCTAGGGGGACAGGGTTATAACACTGAAGCTTTCTTT. The rearrangement joins TRBV29-1 to TRBJ1-1; 9 nucleotides line up with TRBD1. CDR1 is SQVTM and CDR2 is ANQGSEA in the germline V gene. This CDR3 is 17 amino acids long. The ends lost 5 bases at V and 2 bases at J; junction bases unmatched: 15. The variable domain in full, completed from reference TRBV29-1 and TRBJ1-1, reads SAVISQKPSRDICQRGTSLTIQCQVDSQVTMMFWYRQQPGQSLTLIATANQGSEATYESGFVIDKFPISRPNLTFSTLTVSNMSPEDSSIYLCSVSPLGGQGYNTEAFFGQGTRLTVV.

The gene calls are TRBV3-1 (or the pseudogene TRBV3-2) and TRBJ1-4; 8 nucleotides align to TRBD1. This CDR3 spans 15 amino acids. Germline CDR1 reads LGHDT; CDR2 reads YNNKEL (reference sequence). After removal of 1 base from V and 7 bases from J, the junction contained 5 bases not matched to a gene. The CDR3 bases are TGTGCCAGCAGCCAAGGGACAGGGTGGACTGAAAAACTGTTTTTT. It specifies CASSQGTGWTEKLFF.

This clone was counted a few times. The chain links TRBV28 to TRBJ1-3, with D possibly matching TRBD1 (5 bases). The CDR3 consists of 18 residues. Germline values: CDR1 MDHEN, CDR2 SYDVKM. Trimming took off 6 bases at V and 2 bases at J, with 23 bases between the two ends. The CDR3 DNA reads TGTGCCAGCAGCCCCCTTGAACGTCGGACAACTGCTGGAAACACCATATATTTT. Protein sequence: CASSPLERRTTAGNTIYF.

This chain joins TRBV27 and TRBJ1-3, with unresolved D. CDR1 MNHEY and CDR2 SMNVEV come from the germline V gene (reference sequence). V lost 6 bases and J lost 2, with 11 bases in between. This CDR3 comprises 14 residues. CDR3: CASRGGVTGNTIYF. CDR3 DNA sequence: TGTGCCAGCAGAGGCGGGGTCACTGGAAACACCATATATTTT.

The gene calls are TRBV24-1 and TRBJ2-5, with D perhaps matching TRBD2 (6 bases). V was cut by 3 bases and J by 3 bases, with 13 bases left in between. CDR3 size: 15 residues. Looked up from germline, CDR1 is KGHDR and CDR2 is SFDVKD. CDR3 in DNA: TGTGCCACCAGTGATCCAGTGGCGGGAAAAGAGACCCAGTACTTC. Translation: CATSDPVAGKETQYF.

The V and J genes are TRBV7-2 and TRBJ1-2; D is perhaps TRBD1 (5 bases). The CDR3 spans 13 residues. Germline CDR1 and CDR2: SGHTA and FQGNSA. V lost 6 bases, J lost 4 bases, and 12 bases lay in between. DNA of the CDR3: TGTGCCAGCAGTTCCGACAGCCTCTATGGCTACACCTTC. Encoded protein: CASSSDSLYGYTF.

The genes are TRBV6-2 or TRBV6-3 and TRBJ1-2; D not certain. Germline V gene sequence: CDR1 MNHEY, CDR2 SVGEGT. The CDR3 is 13 residues long. V was clipped by 2 bases and J by 7 bases, with 11 bases between them. In nucleotides, the CDR3 is TGTGCCAGCAGTTACCGGGGAGCGGTTGGCTACACCTTC. Translation: CASSYRGAVGYTF.

The chain is built from TRBV5-5 and TRBJ1-3; 7 bases map to TRBD1. CDR1 SGHKS and CDR2 YYEKEE come from the germline V gene (reference sequence). Trimming removed 4 bases from V and 0 bases from J; junction bases left unmatched: 10. This CDR3 contains 17 residues. DNA for the CDR3: TGTGCCAGCAGCCGATCGGACAGGACCGACTCTGGAAACACCATATATTTT. Residues: CASSRSDRTDSGNTIYF. The whole variable domain, remainder taken from reference TRBV5-5 and TRBJ1-3, is DAGVTQSPTHLIKTRGQQVTLRCSPISGHKSVSWYQQVLGQGPQFIFQYYEKEERGRGNFPDRFSARQFPNYSSELNVNALLLGDSALYLCASSRSDRTDSGNTIYFGEGSWLTVV.

The chain combines TRBV19 with TRBJ2-3; 7 bases align to TRBD2. The CDR3 covers 16 residues. Germline V lookup: CDR1 LNHDA, CDR2 SQIVND (reference sequence). The V and J ends lost 7 bases and 3 bases, in that order; junction bases with no gene match: 13. In DNA form, the CDR3 reads TGTGCCAGTACCCTCCGAGCGGGACTAATAACAGATACGCAGTATTTT. Translating gives CASTLRAGLITDTQYF.

This chain uses TRBV28 with TRBJ2-5, with a weak D call TRBD1 (6 bases). This CDR3 has 14 residues. Looked up from germline, CDR1 is MDHEN and CDR2 is SYDVKM. Trimming pared 5 bases from V and 3 bases from J, leaving 13 bases between. In DNA, the CDR3 is TGTGCCAGCAGTATCCCCGGGACAAAAGAGACCCAGTACTTC. Encoded protein: CASSIPGTKETQYF.

This clone was found a few times. CDR3 sequence (DNA): TGTGCCAGCCAGGGGACAGGGATTTACGAGCAGTACTTC. Residues: CASQGTGIYEQYF. The gene calls are TRBV2 and TRBJ2-7, with TRBD1 matching 9 bases. Unmatched junction bases numbered 6, after V lost 8 bases and J lost 4 bases. The length of the CDR3 is 13 residues. Germline CDR1 and CDR2: SNHLY and FYNNEI.

The chain recombines TRBV7-3 with TRBJ2-1; TRBD2 aligns across 7 bases. Germline CDR1 is SGHTA and CDR2 is FQGTGA. The CDR3 has 15 amino acids. Losses at the gene ends were 2 bases for V and 4 bases for J; bases not matched to a gene: 5. CDR3 coding DNA: TGTGCCAGCAGCTTAGATGCTAGCGGTTACAATGAGCAGTTCTTC. Its protein is CASSLDASGYNEQFF.

The V gene is TRBV12-3 or TRBV12-4, the J gene TRBJ2-7; D gene unclear. This CDR3 comprises 11 residues. V lost 5 bases to trimming and J lost 3 bases, with 5 bases between them. The CDR3 spells CASSAFYEQYF. DNA for the CDR3: TGTGCCAGCAGTGCGTTCTACGAGCAGTACTTC.

This clone was recorded a few times. The chain is built from TRBV7-6 and TRBJ2-3; TRBD2 is a possible D gene (6 bases). The CDR3 has 17 amino acids. Trimming stripped 4 bases from V and 4 bases from J, with 21 bases between. Germline-derived CDR1 and CDR2 are SGHVS and FNYEAQ. Written as DNA, the CDR3 is TGTGCCAGCAGCTCCGCGGGCGGCCTAGGGAGGTCAGATACGCAGTATTTT. This sequence encodes CASSSAGGLGRSDTQYF.

The CDR3, as DNA: TGTGCCAGTAGCAAATCCGGGACAGGGGGTGCTGACGATACGCAGTATTTT. Amino acid sequence: CASSKSGTGGADDTQYF. The chain links TRBV19 to TRBJ2-3; TRBD1 matches 11 bases. J was trimmed by 6 bases and V by 6 bases; bases with no gene match: 14. CDR1 and CDR2 from the germline V gene are LNHDA and SQIVND (reference sequence). CDR3 length equals 17 residues.

The genes are TRBV6-5 and TRBJ1-2; D is uncertain. The CDR3 loop spans 12 amino acids. Germline V gives CDR1 MNHEY, CDR2 SVGAGI. The CDR3 DNA sequence: TGTACCTCAACCAATCCCGGACTCGCTCACACCTTC. Its protein is CTSTNPGLAHTF.

The chain combines TRBV24-1 with TRBJ2-1; 7 positions match TRBD1. Germline CDR1 and CDR2: KGHDR and SFDVKD. The V segment lost 7 bases and the J segment 0 bases; nucleotides outside the gene matches: 2. This CDR3 is built from 14 residues. CDR3 coding DNA: TGTGCCACCAGGGGGGACAGCTCCTACAATGAGCAGTTCTTC. Translating it yields CATRGDSSYNEQFF.

The chain joins TRBV5-5 to TRBJ2-7; a possible D gene is TRBD1 (6 bases). This CDR3 is built from 14 residues. Trimming pared 2 bases from V and 0 bases from J, leaving 9 bases between. Germline lookup yields CDR1 SGHKS and CDR2 YYEKEE (reference sequence). The CDR3 coding sequence is TGTGCCAGCAGCTTCAGGGGCGACTCCTACGAGCAGTACTTC. It specifies CASSFRGDSYEQYF.

This rearrangement joins TRBV18 to TRBJ2-2, with 7 bases matching TRBD1. The CDR3 has 14 residues. Germline V lookup: CDR1 KGHSH, CDR2 LQKENI. With V trimmed by 2 bases and J by 6 bases, 3 bases remained unmatched. The CDR3 DNA sequence: TGTGCCAGCTCACCAAAGGGGGCATCCGGGGAGCTGTTTTTT. Translated, it gives CASSPKGASGELFF.

The chain has TRBV5-1 and TRBJ2-7; 9 bases fit TRBD1. J lost 5 bases, V lost 4 bases, and 7 bases had no gene match. The CDR3 spans 14 residues. CDR1 and CDR2 (germline): SGHRS, YFSETQ. The CDR3 loop reads CASSLPGQGHEQYF. In DNA form, the CDR3 reads TGCGCCAGCAGCCTTCCGGGACAGGGCCACGAGCAGTACTTC.

V gene TRBV28 combines with J gene TRBJ1-5; D remains ambiguous. The germline gives CDR1 MDHEN, CDR2 SYDVKM. This CDR3 comprises 14 residues. Trimming stripped 3 bases from V and 3 bases from J, with 9 bases between. In DNA form, the CDR3 reads TGTGCCAGCAGTTTCCCGGGAATCAATCAGCCCCAGCATTTT. Amino acid sequence: CASSFPGINQPQHF.

V is TRBV5-1 and J is TRBJ2-1; 8 bases fit TRBD2. From germline, CDR1 is SGHRS and CDR2 YFSETQ. CDR3 length equals 16 residues. V lost 3 bases and J lost 4; bases outside the gene matches: 9. As DNA, the CDR3 is TGCGCCAGCAGCTGGAGTACTAGCGGACCGTACAATGAGCAGTTCTTC. This translates into CASSWSTSGPYNEQFF.

The chain is built from TRBV5-4 and TRBJ2-5; weak D call: TRBD2 (6 bases). Trimming pared 0 bases from V and 5 bases from J, leaving 11 bases between. The CDR3 extends over 14 amino acids. Germline values: CDR1 SGHNT, CDR2 YYREEE (reference sequence). This chain's CDR3 is CASSLAGAAETQYF. CDR3 bases: TGTGCCAGCAGCTTGGCGGGAGCCGCGGAGACCCAGTACTTC.

For the CDR3, the DNA is TGCGCCAGCAGCTTGGCTCCGGGAATTAGCACAGATACGCAGTATTTT. Translated, it gives CASSLAPGISTDTQYF. The V call is TRBV5-1, the J call TRBJ2-3, with D possibly being TRBD2 (5 bases). Per germline, CDR1 SGHRS and CDR2 YFSETQ. With 0 bases removed from V and 0 bases from J, the gap between germline ends came to 11 bases. CDR3 length equals 16 residues. Filled out from reference TRBV5-1 and TRBJ2-3, the complete variable domain reads KAGVTQTPRYLIKTRGQQVTLSCSPISGHRSVSWYQQTPGQGLQFLFEYFSETQRNKGNFPGRFSGRQFSNSRSEMNVSTLELGDSALYLCASSLAPGISTDTQYFGPGTRLTVL.

The chain links TRBV11-2 to TRBJ2-1; 8 nucleotides match TRBD2. Germline assignment: CDR1 SGHAT and CDR2 FQNNGV. J gave up 4 bases and V 3 bases, and 2 bases lay outside the gene matches. CDR3 size: 14 residues. CDR3 bases: TGTGCCAGCAGCTTCACGGGAGGGTACAATGAGCAGTTCTTC. This codes for CASSFTGGYNEQFF.

In this sample, this clone turned up a few times. The chain recombines TRBV19 with TRBJ2-1, with 10 bases fitting TRBD1. The V segment lost 5 bases and the J segment 3 bases; nucleotides outside the gene matches: 7. The CDR3 covers 16 residues. The germline V gene encodes CDR1 LNHDA and CDR2 SQIVND (reference sequence). The CDR3 DNA sequence: TGTGCCAGTAGTTCCCCCGGGACAGGGGACTACAATGAGCAGTTCTTC. It is translated as CASSSPGTGDYNEQFF.

The J gene is TRBJ2-5, the V gene TRBV19; TRBD1 might be the D (6 bases). This CDR3 is built from 11 residues. From germline, CDR1 is LNHDA and CDR2 SQIVND (reference sequence). V shed 9 bases and J shed 7 bases, with 12 bases lying between them. The CDR3 loop reads CASGTPGTQYF. The CDR3 DNA sequence: TGTGCCAGCGGGACACCCGGGACCCAGTACTTC.

The chain links TRBV24-1 to TRBJ1-1; D gene unclear. Germline CDR1 KGHDR, CDR2 SFDVKD. There are 13 residues in the CDR3. With 10 bases removed from V and 1 base from J, the gap between germline ends came to 12 bases. This CDR3 is CATRAGQNTEAFF. DNA of the CDR3: TGTGCCACACGAGCAGGCCAGAACACTGAAGCTTTCTTT.

V is TRBV20-1 and J is TRBJ2-1; 7 nucleotides match TRBD2. This CDR3 contains 12 residues. The germline gives CDR1 DFQATT, CDR2 SNEGSKA (reference sequence). V lost 3 bases and J lost 5; bases outside the gene matches: 1. The CDR3 is CSASSGHNEQFF. In DNA form, the CDR3 reads TGCAGTGCTAGTAGCGGGCACAATGAGCAGTTCTTC.

V and J are TRBV20-1 and TRBJ1-5; 7 bases line up with TRBD1. The germline CDR1 and CDR2 sequences are DFQATT and SNEGSKA (reference sequence). The CDR3 runs 11 residues. V lost 4 bases to trimming and J lost 6 bases; unmatched junction nucleotides: 0. The CDR3 spells CSANRGQPQHF. Written as DNA, the CDR3 is TGCAGTGCTAACAGGGGTCAGCCCCAGCATTTT.